This T cell receptor beta chain was profiled in a study of T cells in Graves' hyperthyroidism and ophthalmopathy. Many counts were recorded for this clonotype. Its antigen is unknown. The CDR3 is 14 amino acids. V dropped 1 base and J dropped 8 bases, with 12 bases sitting between them. Germline loops: CDR1 SEHNR, CDR2 FQNEAQ (reference sequence). It was RNA transcripts that yielded the amplified TCR beta CDR3 regions. Researchers ran a first-round RT-PCR on the TCR CDR3 using the HTBI primer set. TCRdb passed the multiplex PCR reads through MiXCR, listing each CDR3 protein once. The sample includes about 380,000 distinct CDR3 sequences, roughly 13% of them seen just once. Regarding the study as a whole: The model identified upcoming ophthalmopathy a median approximately six months ahead of onset. The majority of expanded thyroid clonotypes above 0.001 also appeared in blood.

The sample comprised blood. The chain is built from TRBV7-9 and TRBJ2-1, with unresolved D. This receptor was taken from a young man with Graves' hyperthyroidism that later progressed to Graves' ophthalmopathy. The CDR3 region is CASSLVGFGDEQFF. CDR3 coding DNA: TGTGCCAGCAGCTTAGTGGGCTTTGGAGATGAGCAGTTCTTC.